The next 21 T cell receptor beta chains were all read from a single sample in a study of blood T cell repertoires in COVID-19. The method was immunoSEQ multiplex PCR; TCRdb's version includes in-frame clones alone and lacks a portion of them. The repertoire holds about 230,000 clones, roughly 80% seen once, with less than 7.5% in the top ten. The sample consisted of peripheral blood. The receptor source for this set is a woman aged 45-59 years with acute or convalescent COVID-19.

The chain is built from TRBV28 and TRBJ2-1; TRBD2 matches 11 bases. The CDR3 is 17 residues long. Germline V gene sequence: CDR1 MDHEN, CDR2 SYDVKM. V was pared by 7 bases and J by 1 base, with 9 bases of the junction left unmatched. As DNA, the CDR3 is TGTGCCAGCACCGGGACTAGCGGAGTCCCTTCCTACAATGAGCAGTTCTTC. Its translation: CASTGTSGVPSYNEQFF.

In its sample, this clone was seen once. The chain joins TRBV19 to TRBJ1-1; a possible D gene is TRBD1 (6 bases). The germline V gene encodes CDR1 LNHDA and CDR2 SQIVND (reference sequence). CDR3 length: 14 residues. Deletions cut 6 bases from V and 1 base from J, with 12 bases between. This CDR3 is CASSDDRRNTEAFF. The CDR3 DNA sequence: TGTGCCAGTAGCGACGACAGGAGGAACACTGAAGCTTTCTTT.

The J gene is TRBJ2-1, the V gene TRBV7-2; tentatively, D is TRBD2 (5 bases). Germline V gives CDR1 SGHTA, CDR2 FQGNSA. This CDR3 has 16 residues. Trimming took 0 bases from V and 5 from J, leaving 14 bases between them. The CDR3 region is CASSLARWTADNEQFF. The CDR3 nucleotides read TGTGCCAGCAGCTTAGCTAGATGGACTGCTGACAATGAGCAGTTCTTC.

The chain recombines TRBV10-2 with TRBJ2-5; D possibly corresponds to TRBD1 (5 bases). The V end was cut by 8 bases, the J end by 5 bases, with 15 bases between. The CDR3 is made up of 13 amino acids. Germline CDR1 and CDR2: WSHSY and SAAADI. The CDR3 sequence: CASRSQVRETQYF. The CDR3 DNA is TGCGCCAGCCGATCACAGGTTCGGGAGACCCAGTACTTC.

V usage is TRBV7-9 and J usage is TRBJ2-3, with D possibly being TRBD1 (6 bases). Trimming pared 3 bases from V and 1 base from J, leaving 17 bases between. This CDR3 is 17 amino acids long. CDR1 and CDR2 (germline): SEHNR, FQNEAQ (reference sequence). The DNA for the CDR3 is TGTGCCAGCAGCTTTAGATTAGGGGGAAGCGGCACAGATACGCAGTATTTT. This sequence encodes CASSFRLGGSGTDTQYF.

The genes are TRBV7-2 and TRBJ2-5; 7 bases map to TRBD2. Germline V CDR1 and CDR2: SGHTA, FQGNSA. This CDR3 is 16 amino acids long. Trimming removed 3 bases from V and 1 base from J; junction bases left unmatched: 8. DNA for the CDR3: TGTGCCAGCAGCTTGTCGAGCGGGGCCCTCCAAGAGACCCAGTACTTC. Protein sequence: CASSLSSGALQETQYF.

The genes are TRBV10-1 and TRBJ1-2; 9 bases are a match to TRBD1. This CDR3 contains 14 residues. V trimming: 0 bases; J trimming: 4 bases; junction bases outside the gene matches: 0. In germline, CDR1 is WNHNN, CDR2 SYGVQD (reference sequence). The CDR3 bases are TGCGCCAGCAGTGAGTCGGGACAGGGCTATGGCTACACCTTC. It yields the protein CASSESGQGYGYTF.

This sequence joins TRBV15 and TRBJ1-5, with a possible D match to TRBD1 (5 bases). The CDR3 is 17 residues long. Trimming left V 0 bases short and J 6 bases short, with 18 bases between. From germline, CDR1 is LNHNV and CDR2 YYDKDF (reference sequence). The CDR3 spells CATSRDGVSGWAQPQHF. The DNA of the CDR3 is TGTGCCACCAGCAGAGATGGAGTCTCAGGGTGGGCTCAGCCCCAGCATTTT. The full variable domain, in which reference TRBV15 and TRBJ1-5 provide the parts outside the CDR3, is DAMVIQNPRYQVTQFGKPVTLSCSQTLNHNVMYWYQQKSSQAPKLLFHYYDKDFNNEADTPDNFQSRRPNTSFCFLDIRSPGLGDTAMYLCATSRDGVSGWAQPQHFGDGTRLSIL.

With regard to this clone: Other DNA sequences from this sample encode an identical CDR3 as well. The chain employs TRBV19 and TRBJ1-5, with a tentative D call TRBD1 (5 bases). The V end was cut by 5 bases, the J end by 4 bases, with 9 bases between. CDR3 length equals 13 residues. Germline lookup yields CDR1 LNHDA and CDR2 SQIVND (reference sequence). CDR3 coding DNA: TGTGCCAGTAGTCGAGACAGAAATCAGCCCCAGCATTTT. Protein sequence: CASSRDRNQPQHF.

This clone was observed a few times. The chain employs TRBV19 and TRBJ2-3; 7 nucleotides align to TRBD1. The CDR3 contains 13 residues. Trimming removed 7 bases from V and 2 bases from J; junction bases left unmatched: 3. Germline loops: CDR1 LNHDA, CDR2 SQIVND (reference sequence). The CDR3 DNA is TGTGCCAGTACGGGACAGAACACAGATACGCAGTATTTT. Its translation is CASTGQNTDTQYF.

The V call is TRBV28, the J call TRBJ2-1; TRBD2 matches at 14 bases. The CDR3 runs 15 residues. Germline values: CDR1 MDHEN, CDR2 SYDVKM. With 5 bases clipped from V and 9 bases from J, the junction kept 6 bases outside the gene matches. For the CDR3, the DNA is TGTGCCAGCAGTCAGACTAGCGGGAGGGAGAGTGAGCAGTTCTTC. It encodes CASSQTSGRESEQFF.

The sample holds a few counts of this clone. The chain links TRBV25-1 to TRBJ2-5; 16 bases align to TRBD2. The J segment lost 6 bases and the V segment lost 8 bases, leaving 9 bases of the junction unmatched. Germline loops: CDR1 MGHDK, CDR2 SYGVNS. The CDR3 totals 16 residues. The CDR3 loop is CASGGTSGRAMKTQYF. CDR3 DNA sequence: TGTGCCAGCGGAGGGACTAGCGGGAGGGCCATGAAGACCCAGTACTTC.

The chain employs TRBV5-1 and TRBJ1-2; TRBD1 is a possible D gene (5 bases). Trimming shortened V by 4 bases and J by 4 bases, and 14 bases separated the two germline ends. The CDR3 length is 14 residues. Germline V gene sequence: CDR1 SGHRS, CDR2 YFSETQ. This CDR3 reads CASSPQGSPYGYTF. CDR3 coding DNA: TGCGCCAGCAGCCCCCAGGGCAGCCCCTATGGCTACACCTTC. The variable domain in full, with the rest retrieved from reference TRBV5-1 and TRBJ1-2, is KAGVTQTPRYLIKTRGQQVTLSCSPISGHRSVSWYQQTPGQGLQFLFEYFSETQRNKGNFPGRFSGRQFSNSRSEMNVSTLELGDSALYLCASSPQGSPYGYTFGSGTRLTVV.

This CDR3 is CASSQPLRGATNEKLFF. The CDR3 DNA reads TGCGCCAGCAGCCAACCACTCAGGGGCGCAACTAATGAAAAACTGTTTTTT. The chain uses TRBV4-1 and TRBJ1-4; TRBD1 might be the D (6 bases). The CDR3 length is 17 residues. CDR1 and CDR2 from the germline V gene are MGHRA and YSYEKL. With 2 bases removed from V and 0 bases from J, the gap between germline ends came to 13 bases.

In this sample, this clone turned up a few times. The chain links TRBV28 to TRBJ1-5; D is uncertain. CDR1 is MDHEN, CDR2 SYDVKM, per germline. This CDR3 has 13 amino acids. V dropped 6 bases and J dropped 3 bases, with 9 bases sitting between them. The CDR3 DNA sequence: TGTGCCAGCAGAACGGGGTTCAATCAGCCCCAGCATTTT. This codes for CASRTGFNQPQHF.

In its sample, this clone was seen once. This rearrangement joins TRBV18 to TRBJ1-2; the D is unclear. The germline V gene encodes CDR1 KGHSH and CDR2 LQKENI. CDR3 length: 14 amino acids. V lost 0 bases and J lost 2, with 7 bases in between. The CDR3 sequence is CASSPPVTNYGYTF. The CDR3, as DNA: TGTGCCAGCTCACCACCGGTAACAAACTATGGCTACACCTTC.

The chain carries TRBV27 and TRBJ2-3; 8 bases map to TRBD1. The CDR3 consists of 14 residues. Germline V gene lookup returns CDR1 MNHEY and CDR2 SMNVEV (reference sequence). The trim removed 8 bases at V and 4 bases at J, leaving 8 bases unmatched. CDR3: CASRRAGGPDTQYF. The CDR3 DNA follows: TGTGCCAGCCGTCGGGCAGGGGGCCCAGATACGCAGTATTTT.

The rearrangement uses TRBV4-1 and TRBJ1-2; D remains ambiguous. V was pared by 0 bases and J by 5 bases, with 13 bases between. Germline CDR1 MGHRA, CDR2 YSYEKL. The CDR3 contains 15 residues. The CDR3 region has the DNA TGCGCCAGCAGCCAAGATAGCAGCCTTGGGTATGGCTACACCTTC. The encoded protein is CASSQDSSLGYGYTF.

This clone was recorded a few times. The rearrangement joins TRBV7-2 to TRBJ1-2, with 8 bases identical to TRBD1. Germline CDR1 SGHTA, CDR2 FQGNSA. V trimming: 5 bases; J trimming: 2 bases; junction bases outside the gene matches: 7. This CDR3 is 15 amino acids long. CDR3 nucleotide sequence: TGTGCCAGCAGCACTGGACAGGGTGTCAACTATGGCTACACCTTC. This gives the protein CASSTGQGVNYGYTF.

The rearrangement links TRBV24-1 to TRBJ2-1, with TRBD2 matching 9 bases. V was clipped by 9 bases and J by 8 bases; unmatched bases: 13. This CDR3 spans 15 amino acids. Germline CDR1 is KGHDR and CDR2 is SFDVKD. In DNA, the CDR3 is TGTGCCACCGGGCGGGGGGGCTCGGTGGTGGATGAGCAGTTCTTC. Residues: CATGRGGSVVDEQFF.

This clone has only a few counts. This sequence joins TRBV5-1 and TRBJ1-3; 7 bases agree with TRBD1. The CDR3 loop spans 16 amino acids. The ends lost 4 bases at V and 0 bases at J; junction bases unmatched: 7. Germline CDR1 is SGHRS and CDR2 is YFSETQ. The CDR3 here is CASSPSTGSSGNTIYF. CDR3 sequence (DNA): TGCGCCAGCAGCCCGTCGACAGGGAGCTCTGGAAACACCATATATTTT.